This T cell receptor beta chain came from a study of siplizumab effects on memory and regulatory T cells. TCR templates, 75,000 to 100,000 per sample, were assayed. The assay was immunoSEQ multiplex PCR, and TCRdb's table has in-frame clones only and misses some. The repertoire holds 100,000 to 120,000 clones, with roughly 92% as singletons. Germline trimming cut 2 bases from V and 3 bases from J; bases unmatched to any gene: 7. This CDR3 has 16 amino acids. Germline V gives CDR1 LGHNA, CDR2 YNFKEQ. This clone was counted many times. Source material: CD4+ T cells sorted from blood. This clonotype was obtained from a human donor in good health. The rearrangement links TRBV4-2 to TRBJ1-5, with 7 nucleotides matching TRBD1. The CDR3 DNA follows: TGTGCCAGCAGCCAACAGACAGGGACCAACAATCAGCCCCAGCATTTT. Residues: CASSQQTGTNNQPQHF.